Listed here are 10 T cell receptor beta chains from one sample, sequenced in a study of blood T cell repertoires in COVID-19. Libraries were prepared by immunoSEQ multiplex PCR; TCRdb keeps only in-frame clonotypes and omits some of them. Of 76,000 or so clones listed, about 83% were seen once; the top ten hold roughly 8%. The sequenced sample was peripheral blood. The source is a man younger than 45 with acute or convalescent COVID-19.

The chain recombines TRBV7-2 with TRBJ2-7; a possible D gene is TRBD1 (5 bases). The CDR3 runs to 15 residues. Trimming cost V 5 bases and J 2 bases, with 16 bases left between them. In germline, CDR1 is SGHTA, CDR2 FQGNSA. Written as DNA, the CDR3 is TGTGCCAGCAGCCCGACGGACCTGGGGCCCTACGAGCAGTACTTC. It codes for CASSPTDLGPYEQYF.

The chain joins TRBV11-2 to TRBJ2-7; 12 nucleotides line up with TRBD2. The CDR3 sequence is 12 residues long. From germline, CDR1 is SGHAT and CDR2 FQNNGV. The J segment lost 4 bases and the V segment lost 8 bases, leaving 0 bases of the junction unmatched. The CDR3 region is CASGLAGYEQYF. The CDR3 region has the DNA TGTGCCAGCGGACTAGCGGGATACGAGCAGTACTTC.

This clone was counted a few times. The chain carries TRBV28 and TRBJ1-1, with 9 bases lining up with TRBD1. The CDR3 covers 15 residues. The germline V gene has CDR1 MDHEN and CDR2 SYDVKM. J was trimmed by 5 bases and V by 2 bases; bases with no gene match: 6. The CDR3 reads CASSLEGQGGTEAFF. The CDR3 coding sequence is TGTGCCAGCAGTTTAGAGGGACAGGGTGGGACTGAAGCTTTCTTT.

The chain combines TRBV4-3 with TRBJ2-1, with TRBD2 matching over 11 bases. Germline values: CDR1 LGHNA, CDR2 YSLEER. V was pared by 2 bases and J by 10 bases, with 7 bases of the junction left unmatched. This CDR3 contains 15 residues. CDR3 coding DNA: TGCGCCAGCAGCCAAATAGCGGGAGGGCCACAGGAGCAGTTCTTC. It codes for CASSQIAGGPQEQFF.

A single count supports this clone. This chain uses TRBV7-8 with TRBJ2-3; perhaps TRBD2 as D (5 bases). This CDR3 spans 17 amino acids. CDR1 SGHVS and CDR2 FQNEAQ come from the germline V gene. Deletions cut 0 bases from V and 2 bases from J, with 15 bases between. The CDR3 loop is CASSLARAPGNTDTQYF. The CDR3, as DNA: TGTGCCAGCAGCTTAGCGCGTGCCCCCGGGAACACAGATACGCAGTATTTT.

The rearrangement joins TRBV28 to TRBJ2-3; D unresolved. This CDR3 has 12 residues. V gave up 8 bases and J gave up 6 bases, with 12 bases separating them. Per the germline V gene, CDR1 is MDHEN and CDR2 is SYDVKM. The CDR3 nucleotides read TGTGCCAGCGCTACGTCCCCCGATACGCAGTATTTT. It encodes CASATSPDTQYF.

The chain is built from TRBV3-1 (or the pseudogene TRBV3-2) and TRBJ2-4, with TRBD2 identical over 7 bases. The V segment lost 1 base and the J segment 8 bases; nucleotides outside the gene matches: 8. The CDR3 is made up of 15 amino acids. Germline CDR1 LGHDT, CDR2 YNNKEL (reference sequence). CDR3 loop: CASSQAGQGGDIQYF. Written as DNA, the CDR3 is TGTGCCAGCAGCCAAGCAGGGCAGGGAGGGGACATTCAGTACTTC.

The CDR3 sequence: CASSRSRGGDLGTDTQYF. CDR3 nucleotides: TGCGCCAGCAGCCGCTCGAGGGGGGGGGACCTCGGCACAGATACGCAGTATTTT. V and J are TRBV4-1 and TRBJ2-3, with a possible D match to TRBD2 (7 bases). Per the germline V gene, CDR1 is MGHRA and CDR2 is YSYEKL. The CDR3 is 18 amino acids. The ends were cut back, 4 bases at V and 1 base at J, with 21 bases in the middle.

The CDR3 loop is CASSLDQVSNEQFF. The CDR3 DNA is TGTGCCAGCAGCTTGGACCAGGTATCCAATGAGCAGTTCTTC. The V gene is TRBV5-6, the J gene TRBJ2-1; no clear D gene. This CDR3 contains 14 residues. Deletions cut 0 bases from V and 6 bases from J, with 10 bases between. Germline V gives CDR1 SGHDT, CDR2 YYEEEE.

The chain carries TRBV6-1 and TRBJ2-7; no firm D call. CDR1 and CDR2 (germline): MNHNS, SASEGT. The CDR3 covers 15 residues. Trimming removed 2 bases at V and 5 bases at J, with 16 bases between. CDR3 coding DNA: TGTGCCAGCAGTGAACTGAGAGAACCGGTTGACGAGCAGTACTTC. Translating it yields CASSELREPVDEQYF.